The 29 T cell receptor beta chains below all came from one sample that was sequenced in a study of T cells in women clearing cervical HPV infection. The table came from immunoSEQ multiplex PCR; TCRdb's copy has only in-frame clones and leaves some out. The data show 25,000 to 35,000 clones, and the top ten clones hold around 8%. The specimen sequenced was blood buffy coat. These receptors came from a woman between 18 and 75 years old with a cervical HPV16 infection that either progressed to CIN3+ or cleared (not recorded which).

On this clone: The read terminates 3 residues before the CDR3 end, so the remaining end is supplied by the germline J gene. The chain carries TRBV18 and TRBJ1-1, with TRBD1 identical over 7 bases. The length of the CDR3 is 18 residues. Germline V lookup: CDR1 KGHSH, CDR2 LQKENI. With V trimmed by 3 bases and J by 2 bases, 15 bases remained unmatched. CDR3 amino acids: CASSPRLVQGGGNTEAFF. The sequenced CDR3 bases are TGTGCCAGCTCACCCAGGCTGGTTCAGGGGGGAGGAAACACTGAA.

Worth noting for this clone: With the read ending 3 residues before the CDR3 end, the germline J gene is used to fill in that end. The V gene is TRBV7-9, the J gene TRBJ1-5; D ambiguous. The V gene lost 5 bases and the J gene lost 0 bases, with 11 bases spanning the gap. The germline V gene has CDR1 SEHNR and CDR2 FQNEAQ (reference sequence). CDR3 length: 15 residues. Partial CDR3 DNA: TGTGCCAGCAGCCCTGATGGCCTTAGCAATCAGCCC. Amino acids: CASSPDGLSNQP. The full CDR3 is CASSPDGLSNQPQHF.

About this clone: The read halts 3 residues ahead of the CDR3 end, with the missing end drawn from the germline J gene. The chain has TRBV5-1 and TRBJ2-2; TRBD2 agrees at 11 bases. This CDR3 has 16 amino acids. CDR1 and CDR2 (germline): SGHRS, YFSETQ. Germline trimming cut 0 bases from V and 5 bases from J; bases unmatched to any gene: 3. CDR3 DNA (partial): TGCGCCAGCAGCTTGGCGGCTAGCGGGAGGACCGGGGAG. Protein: CASSLAASGRTGE. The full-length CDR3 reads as CASSLAASGRTGELFF.

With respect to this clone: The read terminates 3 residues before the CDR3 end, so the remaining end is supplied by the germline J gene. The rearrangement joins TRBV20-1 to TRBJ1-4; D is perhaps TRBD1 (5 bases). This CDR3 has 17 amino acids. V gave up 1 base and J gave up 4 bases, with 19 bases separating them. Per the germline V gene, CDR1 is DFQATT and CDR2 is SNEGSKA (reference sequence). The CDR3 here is CSARGFDIGRDNEKLFF. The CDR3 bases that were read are TGCAGTGCTAGAGGGTTCGATATTGGCAGGGATAATGAAAAA.

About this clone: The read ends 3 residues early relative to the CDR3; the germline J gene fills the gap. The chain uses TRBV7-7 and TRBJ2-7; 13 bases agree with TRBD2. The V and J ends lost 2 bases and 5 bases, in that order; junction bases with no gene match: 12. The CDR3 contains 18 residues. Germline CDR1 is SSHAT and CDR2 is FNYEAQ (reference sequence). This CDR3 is CASSLLPLLAGGTHEQYF. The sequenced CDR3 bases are TGTGCCAGCAGCTTACTTCCCCTACTAGCGGGAGGGACCCACGAG.

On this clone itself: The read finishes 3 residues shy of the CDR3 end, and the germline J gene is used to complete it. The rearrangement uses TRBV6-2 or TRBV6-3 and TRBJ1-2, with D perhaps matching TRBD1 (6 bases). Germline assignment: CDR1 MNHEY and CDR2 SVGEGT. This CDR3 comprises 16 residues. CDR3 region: CASNPHATGGSYDYTF. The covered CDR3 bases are TGTGCCAGCAACCCACACGCGACGGGGGGCTCCTACGAC.

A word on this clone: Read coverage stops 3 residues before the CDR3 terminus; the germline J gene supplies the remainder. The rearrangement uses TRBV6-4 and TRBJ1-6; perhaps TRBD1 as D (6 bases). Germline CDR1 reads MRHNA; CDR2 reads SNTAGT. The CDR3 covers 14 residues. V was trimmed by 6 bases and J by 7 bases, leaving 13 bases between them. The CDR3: CASSLDSSNSPLHF. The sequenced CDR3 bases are TGTGCCAGCAGCTTGGACAGTTCCAATTCACCC.

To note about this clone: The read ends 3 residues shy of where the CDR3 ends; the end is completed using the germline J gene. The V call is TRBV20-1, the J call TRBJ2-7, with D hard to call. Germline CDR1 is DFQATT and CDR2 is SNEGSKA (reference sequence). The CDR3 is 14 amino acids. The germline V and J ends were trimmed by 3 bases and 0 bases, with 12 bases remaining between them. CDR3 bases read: TGCAGTGCTAGTCTCCCCTTCAGCTCCTACGAG. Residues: CSASLPFSSYE. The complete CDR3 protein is CSASLPFSSYEQYF.

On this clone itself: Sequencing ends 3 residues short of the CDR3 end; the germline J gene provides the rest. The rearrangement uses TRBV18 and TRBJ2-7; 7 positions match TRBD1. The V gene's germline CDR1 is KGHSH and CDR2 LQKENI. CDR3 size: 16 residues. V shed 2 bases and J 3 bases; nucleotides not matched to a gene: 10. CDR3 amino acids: CASSPTTGSLIYEQYF. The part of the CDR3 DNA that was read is TGTGCCAGCTCACCAACGACAGGGAGTCTCATCTACGAG.

The sequenced CDR3 bases are TGTGCCAGCAGCCAAGAAAAGGGGGTAGCTAGCGGGAGGTTTAATGAG. The encoded protein is CASSQEKGVASGRFNE. The complete CDR3 sequence is CASSQEKGVASGRFNEQFF. This chain joins TRBV14 and TRBJ2-1, with TRBD2 matching 11 bases. The read ends 3 residues shy of where the CDR3 ends; the end is completed using the germline J gene. The germline gives CDR1 SGHDN, CDR2 FVKESK. Trimming at V came to 0 bases and at J to 7 bases, leaving 14 bases not matched to a gene. The CDR3 runs 19 residues. Looking up the rest from reference TRBV14 and TRBJ2-1 gives the full variable domain: EAGVTQFPSHSVIEKGQTVTLRCDPISGHDNLYWYRRVMGKEIKFLLHFVKESKQDESGMPNNRFLAERTGGTYSTLKVQPAELEDSGVYFCASSQEKGVASGRFNEQFFGPGTRLTVL.

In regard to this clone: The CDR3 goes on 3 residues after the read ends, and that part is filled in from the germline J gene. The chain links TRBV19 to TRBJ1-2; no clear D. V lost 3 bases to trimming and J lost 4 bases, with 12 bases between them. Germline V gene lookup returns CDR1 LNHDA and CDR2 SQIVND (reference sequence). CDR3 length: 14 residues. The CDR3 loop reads CASSIRALFYGYTF. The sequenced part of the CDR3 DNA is TGTGCCAGTAGTATCCGCGCCTTGTTCTATGGC.

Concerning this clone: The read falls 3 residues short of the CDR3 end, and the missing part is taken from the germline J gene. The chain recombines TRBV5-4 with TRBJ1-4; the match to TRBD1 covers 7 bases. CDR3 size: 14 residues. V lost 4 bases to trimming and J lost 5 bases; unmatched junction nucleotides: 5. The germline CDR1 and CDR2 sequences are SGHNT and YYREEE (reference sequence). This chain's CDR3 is CASSQETGNEKLFF. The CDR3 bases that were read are TGTGCCAGCAGCCAGGAGACAGGGAATGAAAAA.

The covered CDR3 bases are TGTGCCAGCAGAGAGGGGGCCGTTTATGAGACC. Translation: CASREGAVYET. The full CDR3 sequence reads CASREGAVYETQYF. The gene calls are TRBV11-1 and TRBJ2-5; TRBD1 agrees at 7 bases. Read sequence stops 3 residues before the CDR3 end, and the germline J gene provides the missing end. Losses at the gene ends were 6 bases for V and 5 bases for J; bases not matched to a gene: 9. Germline V CDR1 and CDR2: SGHAT, FQDESV (reference sequence). The CDR3 spans 14 residues.

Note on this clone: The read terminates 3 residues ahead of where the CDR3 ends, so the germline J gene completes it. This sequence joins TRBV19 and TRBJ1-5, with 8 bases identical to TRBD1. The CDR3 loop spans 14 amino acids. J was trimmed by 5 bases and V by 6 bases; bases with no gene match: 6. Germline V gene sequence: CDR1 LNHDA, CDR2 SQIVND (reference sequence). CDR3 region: CASRKTTGDQPQHF. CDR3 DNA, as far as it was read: TGTGCCAGTAGAAAAACGACAGGGGATCAGCCC.

The CDR3 DNA, read in part, is TGTGCCAGCAGCCTCTATCCGACAGGAGACTATGGC. It yields the protein CASSLYPTGDYG. In full, the CDR3 is CASSLYPTGDYGYTF. V gene TRBV7-2 combines with J gene TRBJ1-2; tentatively, D is TRBD1 (6 bases). The CDR3 is cut off 3 residues early in the read; its end comes from the germline J gene. Trimming removed 5 bases at V and 3 bases at J, with 16 bases between. The CDR3 contains 15 residues. Germline CDR1 is SGHTA and CDR2 is FQGNSA.

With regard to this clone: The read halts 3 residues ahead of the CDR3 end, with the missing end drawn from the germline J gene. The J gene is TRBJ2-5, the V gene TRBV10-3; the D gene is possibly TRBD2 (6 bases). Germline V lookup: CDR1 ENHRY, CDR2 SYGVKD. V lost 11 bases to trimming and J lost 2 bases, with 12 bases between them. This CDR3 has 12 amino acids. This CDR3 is CAGGRNQETQYF. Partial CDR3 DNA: TGTGCCGGGGGGAGGAATCAAGAGACC.

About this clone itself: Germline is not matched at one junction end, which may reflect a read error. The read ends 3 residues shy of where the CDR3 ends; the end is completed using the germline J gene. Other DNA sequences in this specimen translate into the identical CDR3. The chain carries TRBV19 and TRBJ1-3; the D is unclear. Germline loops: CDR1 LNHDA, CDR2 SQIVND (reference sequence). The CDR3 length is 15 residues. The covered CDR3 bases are TGTGCCAGTAGTGCCTTGAGTTTGTCAGGAAACACA. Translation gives CASSALSLSGNT. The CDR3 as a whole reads CASSALSLSGNTIYF.

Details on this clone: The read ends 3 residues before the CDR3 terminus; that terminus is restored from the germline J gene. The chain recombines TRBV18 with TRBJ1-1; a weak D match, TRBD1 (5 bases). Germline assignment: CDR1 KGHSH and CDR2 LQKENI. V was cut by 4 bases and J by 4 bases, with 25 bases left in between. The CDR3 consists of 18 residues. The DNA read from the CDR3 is TGTGCCAGCTCACAACAGACAGCACCCACCGTGGGGAGCACTGAA. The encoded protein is CASSQQTAPTVGSTE. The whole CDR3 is CASSQQTAPTVGSTEAFF.

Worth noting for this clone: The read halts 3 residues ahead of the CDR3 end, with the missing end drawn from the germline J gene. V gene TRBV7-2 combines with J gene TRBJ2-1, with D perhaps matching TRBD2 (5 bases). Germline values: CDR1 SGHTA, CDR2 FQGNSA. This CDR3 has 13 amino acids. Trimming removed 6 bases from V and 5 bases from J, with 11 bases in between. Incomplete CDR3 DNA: TGTGCCAGCAGTTTCCAAGCGGACAATGAG. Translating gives CASSFQADNE. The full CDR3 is CASSFQADNEQFF.

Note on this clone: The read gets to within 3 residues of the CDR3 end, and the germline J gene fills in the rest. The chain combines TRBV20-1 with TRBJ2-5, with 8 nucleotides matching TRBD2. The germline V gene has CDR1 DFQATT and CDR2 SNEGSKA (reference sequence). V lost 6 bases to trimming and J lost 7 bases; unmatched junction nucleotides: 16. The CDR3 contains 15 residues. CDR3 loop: CSAYLGLAGKGTQYF. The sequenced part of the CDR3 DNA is TGCAGTGCCTATCTCGGATTAGCGGGGAAAGGGACC.

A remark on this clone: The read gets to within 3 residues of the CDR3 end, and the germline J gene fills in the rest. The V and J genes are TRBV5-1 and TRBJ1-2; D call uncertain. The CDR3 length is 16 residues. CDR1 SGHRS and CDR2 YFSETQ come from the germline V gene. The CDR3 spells CASSYHQIGLRETYTF. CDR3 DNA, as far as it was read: TGCGCCAGCAGCTACCACCAAATTGGGCTAAGAGAGACC. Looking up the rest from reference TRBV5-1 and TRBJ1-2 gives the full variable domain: KAGVTQTPRYLIKTRGQQVTLSCSPISGHRSVSWYQQTPGQGLQFLFEYFSETQRNKGNFPGRFSGRQFSNSRSEMNVSTLELGDSALYLCASSYHQIGLRETYTFGSGTRLTVV.

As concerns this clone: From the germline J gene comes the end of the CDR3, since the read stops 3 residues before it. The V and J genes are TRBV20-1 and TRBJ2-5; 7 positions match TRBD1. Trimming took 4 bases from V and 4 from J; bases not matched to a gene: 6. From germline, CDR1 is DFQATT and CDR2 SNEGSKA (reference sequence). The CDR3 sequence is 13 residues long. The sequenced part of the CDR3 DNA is TGCAGTGCTAACATCCCAGGGGGAGAGACC. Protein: CSANIPGGET. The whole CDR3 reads CSANIPGGETQYF.

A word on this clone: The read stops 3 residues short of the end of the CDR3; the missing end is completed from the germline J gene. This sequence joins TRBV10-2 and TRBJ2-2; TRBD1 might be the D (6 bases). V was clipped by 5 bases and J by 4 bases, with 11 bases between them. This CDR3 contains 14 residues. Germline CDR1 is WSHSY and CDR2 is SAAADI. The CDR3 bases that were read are TGCGCCAGCAGTAGCACAGGGAGCACCGGGGAG. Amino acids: CASSSTGSTGE. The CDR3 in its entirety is CASSSTGSTGELFF.

The sequenced part of the CDR3 DNA is TGTGCCAGCAGCTTAGATTTCTCCTCCTACGAG. It encodes CASSLDFSSYE. The entire CDR3 protein reads CASSLDFSSYEQYF. V is TRBV7-2 and J is TRBJ2-7, with unresolved D. The sequenced fragment ends 3 residues before the CDR3 boundary, so the rest is inferred from the germline J gene. V was trimmed by 1 base and J by 0 bases, leaving 7 bases between them. From germline, CDR1 is SGHTA and CDR2 FQGNSA. This CDR3 has 14 residues.

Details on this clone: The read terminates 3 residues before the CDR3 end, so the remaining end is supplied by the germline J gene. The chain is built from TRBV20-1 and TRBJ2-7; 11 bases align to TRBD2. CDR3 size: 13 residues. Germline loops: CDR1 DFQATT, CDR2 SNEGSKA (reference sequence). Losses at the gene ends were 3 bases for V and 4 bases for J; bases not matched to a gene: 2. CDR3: CSARGLADYEQYF. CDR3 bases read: TGCAGTGCTAGGGGACTAGCGGATTACGAG.

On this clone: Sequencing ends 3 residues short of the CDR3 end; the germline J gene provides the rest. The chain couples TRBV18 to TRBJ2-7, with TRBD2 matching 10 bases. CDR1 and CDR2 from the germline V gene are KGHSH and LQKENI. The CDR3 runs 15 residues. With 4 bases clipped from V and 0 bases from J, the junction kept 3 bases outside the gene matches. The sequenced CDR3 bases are TGTGCCAGCTCACGTAGCGGGAGGAGCTCCTACGAG. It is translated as CASSRSGRSSYE. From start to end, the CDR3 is CASSRSGRSSYEQYF.

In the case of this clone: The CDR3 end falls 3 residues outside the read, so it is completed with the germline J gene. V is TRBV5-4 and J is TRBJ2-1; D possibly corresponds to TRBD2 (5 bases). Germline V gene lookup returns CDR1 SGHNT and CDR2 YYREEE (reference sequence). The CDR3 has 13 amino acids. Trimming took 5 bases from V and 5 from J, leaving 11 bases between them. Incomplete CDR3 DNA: TGTGCCAGCAGTCCTCCGGGGAACAATGAG. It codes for CASSPPGNNE. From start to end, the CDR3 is CASSPPGNNEQFF.

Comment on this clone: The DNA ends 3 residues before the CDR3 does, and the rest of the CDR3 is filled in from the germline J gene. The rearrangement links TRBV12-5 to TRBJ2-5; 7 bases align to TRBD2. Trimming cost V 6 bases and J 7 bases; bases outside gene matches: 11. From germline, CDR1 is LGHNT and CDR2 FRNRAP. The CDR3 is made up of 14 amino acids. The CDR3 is CASGTSGTPGTQYF. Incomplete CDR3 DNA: TGTGCTAGTGGCACAAGCGGGACCCCGGGGACC.

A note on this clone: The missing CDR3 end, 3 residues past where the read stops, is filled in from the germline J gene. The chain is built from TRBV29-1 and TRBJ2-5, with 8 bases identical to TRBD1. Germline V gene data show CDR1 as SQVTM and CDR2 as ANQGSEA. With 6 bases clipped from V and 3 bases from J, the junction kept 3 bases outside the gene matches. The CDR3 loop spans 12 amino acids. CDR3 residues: CSVDRGEETQYF. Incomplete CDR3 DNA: TGCAGCGTAGACAGGGGTGAAGAGACC.